The 30 T cell receptor beta chains given below trace back to one sample, sequenced in a study of CD8 T cells in Susac syndrome. Reverse transcription used roughly 0.45 to 1 ug RNA and random hexamers. TCRdb re-derived calls from the immunoSEQ multiplex PCR reads in MiXCR, one entry per CDR3 protein. The sample has about 22,000 distinct CDR3 sequences, about 92% seen once. Source material: CD8+ T cells from PBMCs. Source of these receptors: a human donor in good health.

In its sample, this clonotype was seen once. J is TRBJ2-5 and V is TRBV19; 8 bases are a match to TRBD1. CDR3 length: 15 amino acids. V dropped 1 base and J dropped 9; count of bases not matched to a gene: 10. The germline CDR1 and CDR2 sequences are LNHDA and SQIVND (reference sequence). CDR3 region: CASSIGLQGAESQYF. CDR3 DNA: TGTGCCAGTAGTATAGGGCTTCAGGGGGCCGAGTCCCAGTACTTC. Together with reference TRBV19 and TRBJ2-5, the CDR3 gives the full variable domain: DGGITQSPKYLFRKEGQNVTLSCEQNLNHDAMYWYRQDPGQGLRLIYYSQIVNDFQKGDIAEGYSVSREKKESFPLTVTSAQKNPTAFYLCASSIGLQGAESQYFGPGTRLLVL.

With regard to this clonotype: The DNA is omitted, as the CDR3 cannot be located on it reliably, and the CDR3 follows TCRdb's listing. V and J are TRBV7-9 and TRBJ2-1. With termini counted, the CDR3 has 11 amino acids. Per germline, CDR1 SEHNR and CDR2 FQNEAQ (reference sequence). The CDR3 loop is CASSFGNGQFF.

The V gene is TRBV20-1, the J gene TRBJ1-6; D is unclear. The germline V and J ends were trimmed by 1 base and 0 bases, with 13 bases remaining between them. Germline CDR1 is DFQATT and CDR2 is SNEGSKA (reference sequence). CDR3 length: 17 residues. The CDR3 bases are TGCAGTGCTAGAGCTGAGGGCACGTCCTCCTATAATTCACCCCTCCACTTT. Translated, it gives CSARAEGTSSYNSPLHF.

Points on this clonotype: A junction boundary mismatches the germline segment, possibly from a read error. The genes are TRBV10-3 and TRBJ1-3; D may be TRBD1 (6 bases). The CDR3 totals 14 residues. The germline gives CDR1 ENHRY, CDR2 SYGVKD. CDR3 loop: CAISDGGPGNTIYF. CDR3 nucleotide sequence: TGTGCCATCAGTGATGGGGGGCCTGGGAACACCATATATTTT.

This clonotype was detected once. The chain is built from TRBV7-2 and TRBJ1-2; D uncertain. Germline V CDR1 and CDR2: SGHTA, FQGNSA. V lost 4 bases and J 6 bases, leaving 18 bases between the germline ends. This CDR3 has 15 residues. CDR3 sequence reads: CASSSVSAGSHGYTF. The DNA of the CDR3 is TGTGCCAGCAGCTCCGTGTCCGCAGGTTCTCATGGCTACACCTTC.

V gene TRBV12-3 or TRBV12-4 combines with J gene TRBJ2-3; the D is unclear. Between the trimmed V and J ends, which lost 3 bases and 2 bases, there was a span of 6 bases. The length of the CDR3 is 13 residues. The CDR3 loop reads CASSLEFTDTQYF. CDR3 bases: TGTGCCAGCAGTTTGGAGTTCACAGATACGCAGTATTTT.

The chain carries TRBV12-3 or TRBV12-4 and TRBJ2-7; D possibly matches TRBD1 or TRBD2 (5 bases each). The ends were cut back, 4 bases at V and 2 bases at J, with 12 bases in the middle. There are 14 residues in the CDR3. The DNA for the CDR3 is TGTGCCAGCAGTTCCTGGGACCTCCCCTACGAGCAGTACTTC. Its translation: CASSSWDLPYEQYF.

The chain uses TRBV27 and TRBJ1-1, with D unresolved. Germline lookup yields CDR1 MNHEY and CDR2 SMNVEV (reference sequence). The CDR3 loop spans 13 amino acids. The V end lost 3 bases, the J end lost 2 bases, and 7 bases lay between the germline ends. This chain's CDR3 is CASSFSPNTEAFF. In DNA form, the CDR3 reads TGTGCCAGCAGTTTTAGTCCAAACACTGAAGCTTTCTTT.

This rearrangement joins TRBV12-3 or TRBV12-4 to TRBJ1-5; no clear D gene. CDR3 length equals 15 residues. V was shortened by 5 bases and J by 2 bases, with 13 bases between the two germline ends. The chain's CDR3 is CASSLTGARNQPQHF. Written as DNA, the CDR3 is TGTGCCAGCAGTCTGACGGGAGCCCGCAATCAGCCCCAGCATTTT.

This sequence joins TRBV7-9 and TRBJ1-2; D is ambiguous. CDR1 and CDR2 (germline): SEHNR, FQNEAQ (reference sequence). The CDR3 has 14 amino acids. V was clipped by 5 bases and J by 4 bases, with 14 bases between them. The CDR3 bases are TGTGCCAGCAGCCTAGAGGCGACGGGCTATGGCTACACCTTC. It translates to CASSLEATGYGYTF.

V gene TRBV14 combines with J gene TRBJ2-7, with D unclear. This CDR3 comprises 13 residues. The V end was cut by 4 bases, the J end by 2 bases, with 9 bases between. CDR1 is SGHDN and CDR2 is FVKESK in the germline V gene. The CDR3 reads CASSPPATYEQYF. CDR3 nucleotide sequence: TGTGCCAGCAGCCCCCCGGCGACCTACGAGCAGTACTTC.

The chain has TRBV7-8 and TRBJ2-7; D gene uncertain. V lost 5 bases to trimming and J lost 9 bases, with 20 bases between them. The CDR3 contains 14 residues. Germline V gene data show CDR1 as SGHVS and CDR2 as FQNEAQ. In nucleotides, the CDR3 is TGTGCCAGCAGCCCAGAACGGAGCCTCTCCGGGCAGTACTTC. It encodes CASSPERSLSGQYF.

On this clonotype: The germline gene is not matched at one end of the junction; a read error may be the cause. V and J are TRBV10-2 and TRBJ2-1; TRBD2 matches at 11 bases. This CDR3 region has 15 residues. Germline V gives CDR1 WSHSY, CDR2 SAAADI. The CDR3 is CASSGSGGAYNGQFF. The CDR3 DNA sequence: TGCGCCAGCAGTGGTAGCGGGGGGGCCTACAATGGGCAGTTCTTC.

The V and J genes are TRBV20-1 and TRBJ1-5; a possible D gene is TRBD1 (5 bases). V was trimmed by 1 base and J by 7 bases, leaving 14 bases between them. Germline V gene lookup returns CDR1 DFQATT and CDR2 SNEGSKA (reference sequence). The CDR3 extends over 14 amino acids. Here the CDR3 reads CSARGNQGNQPQHF. Written as DNA, the CDR3 is TGCAGTGCTAGAGGAAATCAGGGTAACCAGCCCCAGCATTTT.

The V and J genes are TRBV7-2 and TRBJ2-3; D unclear. Germline V gene sequence: CDR1 SGHTA, CDR2 FQGNSA. Trimming took off 5 bases at V and 0 bases at J, with 12 bases between the two ends. The CDR3 covers 15 residues. CDR3 coding DNA: TGTGCCAGCAGCCCTATTCCGACTAGCACAGATACGCAGTATTTT. It encodes CASSPIPTSTDTQYF. Supplemented by reference TRBV7-2 and TRBJ2-3, the full variable domain reads GAGVSQSPSNKVTEKGKDVELRCDPISGHTALYWYRQSLGQGLEFLIYFQGNSAPDKSGLPSDRFSAERTGGSVSTLTIQRTQQEDSAVYLCASSPIPTSTDTQYFGPGTRLTVL.

The chain joins TRBV20-1 to TRBJ2-1; the D gene could be TRBD1 or TRBD2 (5 bases each). Deletions cut 2 bases from V and 3 bases from J, with 11 bases between. Germline loops: CDR1 DFQATT, CDR2 SNEGSKA (reference sequence). The length of the CDR3 is 14 residues. CDR3 loop: CSARSGAGYNEQFF. The CDR3 DNA reads TGCAGTGCTAGATCCGGGGCAGGCTACAATGAGCAGTTCTTC.

In this sample, this clonotype turned up once. The chain carries TRBV29-1 and TRBJ2-1, with D uncertain. The V gene lost 3 bases and the J gene lost 0 bases, with 12 bases spanning the gap. The CDR3 is 15 amino acids. Germline-derived CDR1 and CDR2 are SQVTM and ANQGSEA. The CDR3 protein is CSVDSYPSSYNEQFF. DNA for the CDR3: TGCAGCGTTGATTCTTATCCGAGCTCCTACAATGAGCAGTTCTTC.

This clonotype appeared a single time. The rearrangement joins TRBV6-2 or TRBV6-3 to TRBJ2-2; D might be TRBD1 or TRBD2, each matching 5 bases. The germline V gene has CDR1 MNHEY and CDR2 SVGEGT. The CDR3 extends over 14 amino acids. V lost 2 bases and J 5 bases, leaving 9 bases between the germline ends. CDR3 DNA sequence: TGTGCCAGCAGTTACAACAGGAGGACCGGGGAGCTGTTTTTT. It codes for CASSYNRRTGELFF.

The V call is TRBV12-3 or TRBV12-4, the J call TRBJ1-1; tentatively, D is TRBD1 (5 bases). The V gene lost 3 bases and the J gene lost 4 bases, with 12 bases spanning the gap. The CDR3 extends over 14 amino acids. For the CDR3, the DNA is TGTGCCAGCAGTTTCTCCGGGAGGGGCACTGAAGCTTTCTTT. It is translated as CASSFSGRGTEAFF.

The rearrangement joins TRBV11-2 to TRBJ2-7; no firm D call. Trimming stripped 5 bases from V and 3 bases from J, with 11 bases between. CDR3 length: 13 amino acids. Germline loops: CDR1 SGHAT, CDR2 FQNNGV. Here the CDR3 reads CASSPYQGYEQYF. In nucleotides, the CDR3 is TGTGCCAGCAGCCCGTATCAAGGCTACGAGCAGTACTTC.

V usage is TRBV10-3 and J usage is TRBJ2-3; 7 bases line up with TRBD2. J gave up 1 base and V 3 bases, and 7 bases lay outside the gene matches. The CDR3 loop spans 16 amino acids. Germline V gene lookup returns CDR1 ENHRY and CDR2 SYGVKD. The CDR3 sequence: CAISEDQRGGTDTQYF. CDR3 sequence (DNA): TGTGCCATCAGTGAAGACCAGCGGGGTGGCACAGATACGCAGTATTTT.

V is TRBV7-2 and J is TRBJ2-3, with 12 bases lining up with TRBD2. The CDR3 sequence is 18 residues long. Germline V gene data show CDR1 as SGHTA and CDR2 as FQGNSA. The junction had 5 bases not matched to a gene; V was cut back by 1 base and J by 0 bases. The DNA of the CDR3 is TGTGCCAGCAGCTTAGTACTAGCGGGGGGTACTAGCACAGATACGCAGTATTTT. This translates into CASSLVLAGGTSTDTQYF.

The CDR3 sequence: CASSFGGATDTQYF. The CDR3 bases are TGTGCCAGCAGTTTTGGAGGGGCCACAGATACGCAGTATTTT. This sequence joins TRBV12-3 or TRBV12-4 and TRBJ2-3, with TRBD2 as a possible D gene (6 bases). Trimming removed 3 bases from V and 2 bases from J, with 9 bases in between. CDR3 length: 14 residues.

This chain joins TRBV27 and TRBJ2-6; D gene unclear. Germline V gene data show CDR1 as MNHEY and CDR2 as SMNVEV (reference sequence). The CDR3 runs to 12 residues. Trimming removed 7 bases at V and 2 bases at J, with 3 bases between. CDR3 DNA: TGTGCCAGCATGGCTGGGGCCAACGTCCTGACTTTC. Its protein is CASMAGANVLTF.

The rearrangement links TRBV9 to TRBJ2-1, with 7 bases lining up with TRBD2. Germline V CDR1 and CDR2: SGDLS, YYNGEE. This CDR3 region has 16 residues. V shed 4 bases and J 2 bases; nucleotides not matched to a gene: 9. CDR3 in amino acids: CASSPERGGTYNEQFF. CDR3 nucleotides: TGTGCCAGCAGCCCAGAGCGGGGCGGAACCTACAATGAGCAGTTCTTC.

DNA of the CDR3: TGCAGTGGAGGCGAGGGCGGGGGGGCAGGAGAGACCCAGTACTTC. Translation: CSGGEGGGAGETQYF. The J gene is TRBJ2-5, the V gene TRBV20-1, with TRBD2 matching over 9 bases. CDR1 DFQATT and CDR2 SNEGSKA come from the germline V gene (reference sequence). Unmatched junction bases numbered 13, after V lost 7 bases and J lost 4 bases. The CDR3 contains 15 residues.

The J gene is TRBJ2-2, the V gene TRBV5-6, with TRBD2 identical over 13 bases. The CDR3 is 21 residues long. V shed 1 base and J 2 bases; nucleotides not matched to a gene: 14. The germline gives CDR1 SGHDT, CDR2 YYEEEE. In DNA, the CDR3 is TGTGCCAGCAGCTTGACTAGCGGGGGGGCGAAGCTTTTTGCCAACACCGGGGAGCTGTTTTTT. This gives the protein CASSLTSGGAKLFANTGELFF.

The chain combines TRBV27 with TRBJ2-7, with TRBD1 identical over 8 bases. Germline V lookup: CDR1 MNHEY, CDR2 SMNVEV (reference sequence). The CDR3 is 14 residues long. After removal of 5 bases from V and 3 bases from J, the junction contained 6 bases not matched to a gene. Here the CDR3 reads CASSRTGNRYEQYF. CDR3 DNA sequence: TGTGCCAGCAGTCGGACAGGGAATCGCTACGAGCAGTACTTC.

The gene calls are TRBV9 and TRBJ1-2; no clear D. Per the germline V gene, CDR1 is SGDLS and CDR2 is YYNGEE. Between the trimmed V and J ends, which lost 4 bases and 2 bases, there was a span of 9 bases. This CDR3 is 13 amino acids long. CDR3 in DNA: TGTGCCAGCAGCACCCGACGGAACTATGGCTACACCTTC. It is translated as CASSTRRNYGYTF. The full variable domain, its missing parts supplied by reference TRBV9 and TRBJ1-2, is DSGVTQTPKHLITATGQRVTLRCSPRSGDLSVYWYQQSLDQGLQFLIQYYNGEERAKGNILERFSAQQFPDLHSELNLSSLELGDSALYFCASSTRRNYGYTFGSGTRLTVV.

The CDR3 bases are TGTGCCAGTGGACGGTATAATTCACCCCTCCACTTT. It encodes CASGRYNSPLHF. The chain uses TRBV25-1 and TRBJ1-6; D gene ambiguous. Germline-derived CDR1 and CDR2 are MGHDK and SYGVNS. The CDR3 is 12 residues long. V was cut by 9 bases and J by 4 bases, with 7 bases left in between.